The 5 T cell receptor beta chains below all came from one sample that was sequenced in a study of cytomegalovirus exposure and HLA in healthy donors. The table came from immunoSEQ multiplex PCR; TCRdb's copy has only in-frame clones and leaves some out. Of roughly 200,000 clones in the sample, approximately 86% are singletons; the top ten hold roughly 7%. Sequenced sample: PBMCs. These receptor sequences come from a man aged 25 to 45 in good health and CMV-seropositive.

This chain joins TRBV30 and TRBJ1-2, with TRBD1 as a possible D gene (5 bases). Trimming removed 0 bases at V and 8 bases at J, with 13 bases between. This CDR3 region has 13 residues. Germline CDR1 is GTSNPN and CDR2 is SVGIG (reference sequence). CDR3 sequence reads: CAWSVQLGGGYTF. CDR3 nucleotides: TGTGCCTGGAGTGTACAACTTGGGGGAGGCTACACCTTC.

This chain joins TRBV2 and TRBJ1-2, with D maybe TRBD1 (5 bases). The CDR3 runs 14 residues. Between the trimmed V and J ends, which lost 5 bases and 5 bases, there was a span of 15 bases. The V gene's germline CDR1 is SNHLY and CDR2 FYNNEI. The CDR3 DNA is TGTGCCAGCAGTCTCTACGGGGCTGAATATGGCTACACCTTC. This gives the protein CASSLYGAEYGYTF.

There are a few counts of this clone. The chain links TRBV5-1 to TRBJ2-3; 10 bases agree with TRBD1. CDR1 and CDR2 from the germline V gene are SGHRS and YFSETQ. There are 16 residues in the CDR3. V shed 0 bases and J 5 bases; nucleotides not matched to a gene: 6. CDR3 nucleotide sequence: TGCGCCAGCAGCTTGGCTCCGGGACAGGGGCAAGATACGCAGTATTTT. Amino acid sequence: CASSLAPGQGQDTQYF. Full variable domain (outside the CDR3, taken from reference TRBV5-1 and TRBJ2-3): KAGVTQTPRYLIKTRGQQVTLSCSPISGHRSVSWYQQTPGQGLQFLFEYFSETQRNKGNFPGRFSGRQFSNSRSEMNVSTLELGDSALYLCASSLAPGQGQDTQYFGPGTRLTVL.

The chain combines TRBV20-1 with TRBJ1-2; D remains unclear. With 5 bases removed from V and 6 bases from J, the gap between germline ends came to 10 bases. Germline assignment: CDR1 DFQATT and CDR2 SNEGSKA (reference sequence). The CDR3 covers 11 residues. The CDR3 reads CSAPSRHGYTF. The CDR3 DNA follows: TGCAGTGCTCCCTCCCGCCATGGCTACACCTTC.

V gene TRBV19 combines with J gene TRBJ2-7; D may correspond to TRBD1 or TRBD2 (6 bases each). This CDR3 has 13 amino acids. V was cut by 7 bases and J by 3 bases, with 13 bases left in between. Per germline, CDR1 LNHDA and CDR2 SQIVND (reference sequence). The CDR3: CASTGGSFYEQYF. Written as DNA, the CDR3 is TGTGCCAGTACCGGGGGCTCGTTCTACGAGCAGTACTTC.